The entry below describes one T cell receptor beta chain. Its antigen remains unknown. Time point denoted: newly diagnosed, previously untreated cHL patient sample. Magnetic depletion of unwanted cells isolated CD4+ T cells from thawed PBMCs. Sequencing was performed with immunoSEQ multiplex PCR; in TCRdb, only in-frame clones are kept and a portion is missing. This repertoire shows about 21,000 clones, around 81% found once; its top ten account for 1% to 1.5%. These data originate in a study of PD-1 blockade in classical Hodgkin lymphoma. Study outcomes and limitations: Reports indicated that newly diagnosed patients had lower baseline TCR diversity than healthy donors did. Why the repertoires differ is still unclear, perhaps disease activity or prior therapy.

Germline loops: CDR1 LNHDA, CDR2 SQIVND (reference sequence). J lost 2 bases, V lost 3 bases, and 5 bases had no gene match. CDR3 size: 15 residues. The genes are TRBV19 and TRBJ2-7, with 9 bases fitting TRBD1. The sequencing sample was made of CD4+ T cells from blood. This sequence was found in a human donor with classical Hodgkin lymphoma. The CDR3 bases are TGTGCCAGTAGTATCGTCGGGGACAGGGCCTACGAGCAGTACTTC. Translation gives CASSIVGDRAYEQYF.